Presented here are 17 T cell receptor beta chains from one specimen sequenced in a study of blood T cell repertoires in COVID-19. Clones were read by immunoSEQ multiplex PCR, and TCRdb kept only the in-frame ones, dropping some. The data show fewer than 120,000 clones, 65% to 80% seen once. Sequenced input: peripheral blood. Every receptor here comes from a woman aged 55-69 years with acute or convalescent COVID-19.

The rearrangement links TRBV6-2 or TRBV6-3 to TRBJ2-3, with TRBD2 matching over 8 bases. With 6 bases clipped from V and 4 bases from J, the junction kept 12 bases outside the gene matches. Looked up from germline, CDR1 is MNHEY and CDR2 is SVGEGT. The CDR3 totals 16 residues. In DNA form, the CDR3 reads TGTGCCAGCAGCCCCCGGCGGAGCGGGGGTCCAGATACGCAGTATTTT. It specifies CASSPRRSGGPDTQYF.

The CDR3 reads CASSLAAGTRDTQYF. The CDR3 DNA reads as TGTGCCAGCAGCTTGGCGGCGGGTACAAGGGATACGCAGTATTTT. J is TRBJ2-3 and V is TRBV5-8; D perhaps matches TRBD2 (5 bases). The CDR3 sequence is 15 residues long. The germline V gene has CDR1 SGHTS and CDR2 YDEGEE. V lost 0 bases to trimming and J lost 6 bases, with 14 bases between them. Full variable domain (remainder filled in from reference TRBV5-8 and TRBJ2-3): EAGVTQSPTHLIKTRGQQATLRCSPISGHTSVYWYQQALGLGLQFLLWYDEGEERNRGNFPPRFSGRQFPNYSSELNVNALELEDSALYLCASSLAAGTRDTQYFGPGTRLTVL.

The chain carries TRBV19 and TRBJ2-2; D perhaps matches TRBD2 (6 bases). V shed 6 bases and J shed 0 bases, with 11 bases lying between them. Germline values: CDR1 LNHDA, CDR2 SQIVND (reference sequence). This CDR3 region has 15 residues. CDR3 region: CASRPPGANTGELFF. CDR3 DNA: TGTGCCAGTAGACCTCCGGGGGCGAACACCGGGGAGCTGTTTTTT. The complete variable domain, with remaining parts taken from reference TRBV19 and TRBJ2-2, reads DGGITQSPKYLFRKEGQNVTLSCEQNLNHDAMYWYRQDPGQGLRLIYYSQIVNDFQKGDIAEGYSVSREKKESFPLTVTSAQKNPTAFYLCASRPPGANTGELFFGEGSRLTVL.

The CDR3 bases are TGTGCCAGCAGCCAAGAATTAGCCGGACATAACTACGAGCAGTACTTC. It codes for CASSQELAGHNYEQYF. The V and J genes are TRBV14 and TRBJ2-7, with a possible D match to TRBD1 (5 bases). V shed 0 bases and J shed 3 bases, with 15 bases lying between them. CDR3 length: 16 amino acids. The germline gives CDR1 SGHDN, CDR2 FVKESK.

This chain connects TRBV23-1 to TRBJ1-3; D is uncertain. TRBV23-1 falls under the ORF class, with uncertain function. V dropped 3 bases and J dropped 0 bases, with 12 bases sitting between them. This CDR3 comprises 16 residues. CDR3 residues: CASSQYNRVSGNTIYF. CDR3 nucleotides: TGCGCCAGCAGTCAGTACAACAGAGTCTCTGGAAACACCATATATTTT.

V usage is TRBV4-3 and J usage is TRBJ2-3; 7 nucleotides match TRBD2. With 0 bases clipped from V and 6 bases from J, the junction kept 12 bases outside the gene matches. Per germline, CDR1 LGHNA and CDR2 YSLEER. The CDR3 contains 17 residues. This CDR3 reads CASSQDLFAGVADTQYF. The CDR3 bases are TGCGCCAGCAGCCAAGATCTCTTTGCGGGGGTGGCGGATACGCAGTATTTT.

This chain joins TRBV19 and TRBJ1-5; D is unresolved. The germline gives CDR1 LNHDA, CDR2 SQIVND (reference sequence). V was clipped by 5 bases and J by 3 bases, with 5 bases between them. This CDR3 has 12 residues. This chain's CDR3 is CASSLINQPQHF. The CDR3 nucleotides are TGTGCCAGTAGTCTAATCAATCAGCCCCAGCATTTT.

The rearrangement joins TRBV7-9 to TRBJ1-2; 8 nucleotides align to TRBD1. The CDR3 runs 17 residues. Trimming at V came to 4 bases and at J to 0 bases, leaving 10 bases not matched to a gene. The germline V gene encodes CDR1 SEHNR and CDR2 FQNEAQ (reference sequence). The CDR3, as DNA: TGTGCCAGCAGCTCTAGGGGGACAGGAACTTCTAACTATGGCTACACCTTC. Its translation is CASSSRGTGTSNYGYTF.

The genes are TRBV2 and TRBJ2-5; 8 bases fit TRBD2. The CDR3 is 16 residues long. Per the germline V gene, CDR1 is SNHLY and CDR2 is FYNNEI. The J segment lost 1 base and the V segment lost 6 bases, leaving 10 bases of the junction unmatched. Here the CDR3 DNA reads TGTGCCAGCAGCGGAACAGCGGGAGACTCCCAAGAGACCCAGTACTTC. Its protein product is CASSGTAGDSQETQYF.

The rearrangement links TRBV28 to TRBJ1-4, with 11 nucleotides matching TRBD1. V shed 7 bases and J 10 bases; nucleotides not matched to a gene: 5. The CDR3 loop spans 13 amino acids. Per germline, CDR1 MDHEN and CDR2 SYDVKM. The CDR3 DNA is TGTGCCAGCAAGGACAGGGGGCGCGTAAAACTGTTTTTT. This sequence encodes CASKDRGRVKLFF.

The chain links TRBV28 to TRBJ2-7, with 8 bases fitting TRBD2. This CDR3 contains 16 residues. The V gene end was trimmed by 2 bases and the J gene end by 1 base; junction bases not matched to a gene: 7. The germline gives CDR1 MDHEN, CDR2 SYDVKM. Written as DNA, the CDR3 is TGTGCCAGCAGTTTAGGGGGCGGCGGGGGGTCCTACGAGCAGTACTTC. Translation gives CASSLGGGGGSYEQYF.

The genes are TRBV28 and TRBJ1-6, with 7 nucleotides matching TRBD1. CDR3 length: 16 amino acids. J was trimmed by 7 bases and V by 5 bases; bases with no gene match: 11. Germline-derived CDR1 and CDR2 are MDHEN and SYDVKM. In DNA form, the CDR3 reads TGTGCCAGCAGTACCCTATCCGGGACAGCAAATTCACCCCTCCACTTT. Translating it yields CASSTLSGTANSPLHF. The full variable domain, in which reference TRBV28 and TRBJ1-6 provide the parts outside the CDR3, is DVKVTQSSRYLVKRTGEKVFLECVQDMDHENMFWYRQDPGLGLRLIYFSYDVKMKEKGDIPEGYSVSREKKERFSLILESASTNQTSMYLCASSTLSGTANSPLHFGNGTRLTVT.

The rearrangement joins TRBV5-1 to TRBJ1-3; 7 bases map to TRBD1. Germline CDR1 and CDR2: SGHRS and YFSETQ. With 4 bases clipped from V and 7 bases from J, the junction kept 14 bases outside the gene matches. The CDR3 consists of 16 residues. This chain's CDR3 is CASSPSSRGLSNTIYF. CDR3 nucleotide sequence: TGCGCCAGCAGCCCGAGCTCAAGGGGGCTGAGCAACACCATATATTTT. The full variable domain, rest sourced from reference TRBV5-1 and TRBJ1-3, is KAGVTQTPRYLIKTRGQQVTLSCSPISGHRSVSWYQQTPGQGLQFLFEYFSETQRNKGNFPGRFSGRQFSNSRSEMNVSTLELGDSALYLCASSPSSRGLSNTIYFGEGSWLTVV.

The V gene is TRBV11-1, the J gene TRBJ2-5, with TRBD2 as a possible D gene (7 bases). Trimming shortened V by 5 bases and J by 4 bases, and 17 bases separated the two germline ends. This CDR3 has 15 residues. Per germline, CDR1 SGHAT and CDR2 FQDESV (reference sequence). The CDR3 DNA is TGTGCCAGCAGCCCCTCGTGGGGGGGCACAGAGACCCAGTACTTC. Its protein product is CASSPSWGGTETQYF. Based on the CDR3 plus reference TRBV11-1 and TRBJ2-5, the full variable domain is EAEVAQSPRYKITEKSQAVAFWCDPISGHATLYWYRQILGQGPELLVQFQDESVVDDSQLPKDRFSAERLKGVDSTLKIQPAELGDSAMYLCASSPSWGGTETQYFGPGTRLLVL.

This sequence joins TRBV7-2 and TRBJ1-2; TRBD1 matches at 11 bases. The CDR3 runs 13 residues. After removal of 5 bases from V and 10 bases from J, the junction contained 6 bases not matched to a gene. Germline values: CDR1 SGHTA, CDR2 FQGNSA. The CDR3 nucleotides are TGTGCCAGCAGCGTTGGGACAGGGGGTACCTACACCTTC. Protein: CASSVGTGGTYTF. The full variable domain, in which reference TRBV7-2 and TRBJ1-2 provide the parts outside the CDR3, is GAGVSQSPSNKVTEKGKDVELRCDPISGHTALYWYRQSLGQGLEFLIYFQGNSAPDKSGLPSDRFSAERTGGSVSTLTIQRTQQEDSAVYLCASSVGTGGTYTFGSGTRLTVV.

The chain couples TRBV5-6 to TRBJ1-4; possible D gene TRBD1, 5 bases. Germline CDR1 is SGHDT and CDR2 is YYEEEE. This CDR3 comprises 15 residues. Trimming stripped 2 bases from V and 4 bases from J, with 12 bases between. The CDR3 region is CASSLGGVLNEKLFF. In nucleotides, the CDR3 is TGTGCCAGCAGCTTAGGAGGGGTCCTTAATGAAAAACTGTTTTTT.

The genes are TRBV28 and TRBJ1-6; tentatively, D is TRBD1 (6 bases). Germline CDR1 MDHEN, CDR2 SYDVKM. The CDR3 sequence is 16 residues long. V gave up 3 bases and J gave up 7 bases, with 16 bases separating them. In DNA, the CDR3 is TGTGCCAGCAGTTTCCCGACAGGTACGGGGAATTCACCCCTCCACTTT. It yields the protein CASSFPTGTGNSPLHF.